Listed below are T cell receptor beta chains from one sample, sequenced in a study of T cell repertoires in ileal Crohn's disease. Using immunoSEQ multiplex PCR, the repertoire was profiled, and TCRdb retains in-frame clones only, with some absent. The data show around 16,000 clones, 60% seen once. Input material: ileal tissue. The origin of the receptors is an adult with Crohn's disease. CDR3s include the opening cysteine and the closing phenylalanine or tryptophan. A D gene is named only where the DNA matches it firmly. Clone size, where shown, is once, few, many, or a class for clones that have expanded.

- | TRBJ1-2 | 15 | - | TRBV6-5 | TGTGCCAGCAGTTACTCAATGGCGAGGAACTATGGCTACACCTTC | CASSYSMARNYGYTF
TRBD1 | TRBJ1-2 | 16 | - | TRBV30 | TGTGCCTGGAGTGCCGGGACAGGGTTCCTCGTCTATGGCTACACCTTC | CAWSAGTGFLVYGYTF
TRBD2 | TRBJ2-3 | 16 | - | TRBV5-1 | TGCGCCAGCAGCTCGCTTACTAGCGGGAGCACAGATACGCAGTATTTT | CASSSLTSGSTDTQYF
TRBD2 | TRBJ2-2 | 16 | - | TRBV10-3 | TGTGCCATCAGCCTAGGACTAGCGGGAGTCGCCGGGGAGCTGTTTTTT | CAISLGLAGVAGELFF
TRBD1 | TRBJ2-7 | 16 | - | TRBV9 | TGTGCCAGCAGCGAGTCGTCCGGGACAGGGGTCTACGAGCAGTACTTC | CASSESSGTGVYEQYF
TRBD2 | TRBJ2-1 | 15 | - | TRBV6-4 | TGTGCCAGCAGTGACTCGCGGGAGTCCTACAATGAGCAGTTCTTC | CASSDSRESYNEQFF
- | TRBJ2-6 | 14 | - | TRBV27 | TGTGCCAGCAGTTTCGGCTCTGGGGCCAACGTCCTGACTTTC | CASSFGSGANVLTF
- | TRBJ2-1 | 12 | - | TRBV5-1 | TGCGCCAGCAGTGGTAACGGGAATGAGCAGTTCTTC | CASSGNGNEQFF
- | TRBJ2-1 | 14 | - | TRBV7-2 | TGTGCCAGCAGCTTATACGTAGTGGGCACTCGAAAGTTCTTC | CASSLYVVGTRKFF
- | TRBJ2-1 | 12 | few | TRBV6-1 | TGTGCCAGCACTCAATCAGGGAATGAGCAGTTCTTC | CASTQSGNEQFF
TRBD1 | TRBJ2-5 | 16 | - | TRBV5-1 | TGCGCCAGCAGCTTGGCCGGGACAGGGGGTGCAGAGACCCAGTACTTC | CASSLAGTGGAETQYF
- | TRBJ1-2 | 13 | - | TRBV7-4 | TGTGCCAGCAGCGCGGGTCAGAGGCAAGGCTACACCTTC | CASSAGQRQGYTF
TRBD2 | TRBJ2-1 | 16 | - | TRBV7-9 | TGTGCCAGCAGCTCCTGGACTAGCGGGATAGGGAATGAGCAGTTCTTC | CASSSWTSGIGNEQFF
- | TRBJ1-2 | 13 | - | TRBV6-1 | TGTGCCAGCAGTGGCCGGGGAGAGGGCGGCTACACCTTC | CASSGRGEGGYTF
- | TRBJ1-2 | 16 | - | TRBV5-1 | TGCGCCAGCAGCTTGGATCACCCACAGGGTAGATATGGCTACACCTTC | CASSLDHPQGRYGYTF
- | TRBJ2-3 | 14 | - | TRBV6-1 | TGTGCCAGCAGGAATACAGGACCGACAGATACGCAGTATTTT | CASRNTGPTDTQYF
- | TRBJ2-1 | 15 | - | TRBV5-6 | TGTGCCAGCAGCGGCACCGAATCCGTTTACAATGAGCAGTTCTTC | CASSGTESVYNEQFF
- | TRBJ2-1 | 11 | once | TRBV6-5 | TGTGCCAGCAGTGCCCGCGGAGAGCAGTTCTTC | CASSARGEQFF
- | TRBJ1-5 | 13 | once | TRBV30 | TGTGCCTGGAGTCAGAATAGCAATCAGCCCCAGCATTTT | CAWSQNSNQPQHF
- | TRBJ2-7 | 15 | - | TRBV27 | TGTGCCAGCAGTCCTCGACTAGTCGCTTCGAGCGAGCAGTACTTC | CASSPRLVASSEQYF
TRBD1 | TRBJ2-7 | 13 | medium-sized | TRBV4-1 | TGCGCCAGCAGCCTTTCACAGGGGTACGAGCAGTACTTC | CASSLSQGYEQYF
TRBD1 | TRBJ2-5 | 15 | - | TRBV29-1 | TGCAGCGTTCCTAGGACAGGGACCCTTCGAGAGACCCAGTACTTC | CSVPRTGTLRETQYF
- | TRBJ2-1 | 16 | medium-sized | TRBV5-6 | TGTGCCAGCAGCTTGAAGATTGGGAGCTCCTACAATGAGCAGTTCTTC | CASSLKIGSSYNEQFF
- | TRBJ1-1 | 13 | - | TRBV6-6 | TGTGCCAGCAGACTTACAGGTAACACTGAAGCTTTCTTT | CASRLTGNTEAFF
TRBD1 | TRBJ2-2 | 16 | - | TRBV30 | TGTGCCTGGAGTGCCTATCCCCGGACAGGGGCCGGGGAGCTGTTTTTT | CAWSAYPRTGAGELFF
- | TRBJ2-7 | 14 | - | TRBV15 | TGTGCCACCAGCAGAGATAGGGGGTATAGCGAGCAGTACTTC | CATSRDRGYSEQYF
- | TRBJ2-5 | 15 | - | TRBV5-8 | TGTGCCAGCAGCTTGATTGACAGGAACCAAGAGACCCAGTACTTC | CASSLIDRNQETQYF
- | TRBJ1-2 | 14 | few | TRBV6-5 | TGTGCCAGCAGTTACTCGGGCAACAGCTATGGCTACACCTTC | CASSYSGNSYGYTF
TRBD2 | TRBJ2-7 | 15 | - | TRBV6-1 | TGTGCCAGCAGTGATTTCATCGGGAGGGCCTACGAGCAGTACTTC | CASSDFIGRAYEQYF
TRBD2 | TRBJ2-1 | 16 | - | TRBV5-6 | TGTGCCAGCAGCTTGTATAGCGGGAGGAACAACAATGAGCAGTTCTTC | CASSLYSGRNNNEQFF
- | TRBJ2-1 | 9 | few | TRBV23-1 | TGCGCCAGTCAAAATGAGCAGTTCTTC | CASQNEQFF